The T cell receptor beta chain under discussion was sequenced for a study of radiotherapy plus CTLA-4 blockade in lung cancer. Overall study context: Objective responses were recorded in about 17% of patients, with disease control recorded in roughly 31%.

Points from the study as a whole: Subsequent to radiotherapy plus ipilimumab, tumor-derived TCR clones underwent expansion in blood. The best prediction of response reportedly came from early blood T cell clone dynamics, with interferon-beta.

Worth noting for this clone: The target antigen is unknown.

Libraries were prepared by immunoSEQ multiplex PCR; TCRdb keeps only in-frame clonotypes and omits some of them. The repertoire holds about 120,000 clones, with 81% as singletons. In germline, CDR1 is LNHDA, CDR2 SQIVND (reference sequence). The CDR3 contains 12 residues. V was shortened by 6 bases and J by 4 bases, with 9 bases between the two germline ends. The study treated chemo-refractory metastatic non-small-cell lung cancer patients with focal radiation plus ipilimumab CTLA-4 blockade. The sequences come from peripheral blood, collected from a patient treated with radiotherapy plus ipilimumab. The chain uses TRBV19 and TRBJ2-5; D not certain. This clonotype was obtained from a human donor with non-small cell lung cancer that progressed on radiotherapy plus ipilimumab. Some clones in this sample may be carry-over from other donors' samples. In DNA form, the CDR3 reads TGTGCCAGTAGCCCCCGAGGAGAGACCCAGTACTTC. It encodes CASSPRGETQYF.